The 29 T cell receptor beta chains below come from one sample, sequenced in a study of shared clonotypes between healthy human individuals. The assay was immunoSEQ multiplex PCR, and TCRdb's table has in-frame clones only and misses some. The profile shows approximately 2.1 million clones, over 85% of them singletons. Sequences were obtained from naive CD4+ T cells from PBMCs. The subset: CD45RA+ positively selected. These receptors originate from a man younger than 35 in good health. Some clones in this sample may be carry-over from other donors' samples.

To note about this clone: This same CDR3 is encoded by further DNA sequences in the sample. The V gene is TRBV28, the J gene TRBJ1-5, with 7 bases lining up with TRBD1. Per the germline V gene, CDR1 is MDHEN and CDR2 is SYDVKM. CDR3 length equals 13 residues. Germline trimming cut 8 bases from V and 5 bases from J; bases unmatched to any gene: 6. CDR3 amino acids: CASRTGVYQPQHF. In DNA form, the CDR3 reads TGTGCCAGCCGAACAGGGGTCTATCAGCCCCAGCATTTT.

This clone has more than one count but fewer than ten. This sample includes further DNA sequences coding for the same CDR3. The CDR3 DNA sequence: TGTGCCAGCTCACCACCTCAAGAGACCCAGTACTTC. This translates into CASSPPQETQYF. J is TRBJ2-5 and V is TRBV18; D gene uncertain. This CDR3 comprises 12 residues. Germline V lookup: CDR1 KGHSH, CDR2 LQKENI. Trimming stripped 0 bases from V and 2 bases from J, with 1 base between.

The chain recombines TRBV5-1 with TRBJ2-7; 15 bases match TRBD2. The CDR3 has 17 residues. Trimming took 7 bases from V and 5 from J; bases not matched to a gene: 13. From germline, CDR1 is SGHRS and CDR2 YFSETQ. The CDR3 loop is CASRLTGLAGGPHEQYF. In DNA form, the CDR3 reads TGCGCCAGCCGTTTGACTGGACTAGCGGGAGGGCCTCACGAGCAGTACTTC.

V gene TRBV2 combines with J gene TRBJ1-1; D is unresolved. The CDR3 consists of 14 residues. V was trimmed by 6 bases and J by 0 bases, leaving 11 bases between them. Germline V lookup: CDR1 SNHLY, CDR2 FYNNEI. For the CDR3, the DNA is TGTGCCAGCAGGAGAGAAGCCATGAACACTGAAGCTTTCTTT. Amino acid sequence: CASRREAMNTEAFF.

The chain uses TRBV19 and TRBJ2-7; D is perhaps TRBD1 (6 bases). V lost 3 bases and J lost 0, with 9 bases in between. Germline V gene data show CDR1 as LNHDA and CDR2 as SQIVND (reference sequence). The CDR3 has 14 amino acids. In DNA, the CDR3 is TGTGCCAGTAGTATTAGGGACAACTCCTACGAGCAGTACTTC. Translation gives CASSIRDNSYEQYF.

The chain has TRBV7-2 and TRBJ1-1, with 9 bases identical to TRBD1. Trimming at V came to 2 bases and at J to 4 bases, leaving 8 bases not matched to a gene. Germline V lookup: CDR1 SGHTA, CDR2 FQGNSA. The CDR3 covers 16 residues. The DNA of the CDR3 is TGTGCCAGCAGCTTATTGACAGGGGGTAGCGGCACTGAAGCTTTCTTT. Translating it yields CASSLLTGGSGTEAFF.

The DNA for the CDR3 is TGCAGCGTCGGAAAAGCGGGAGGGGTCGCAGATACGCAGTATTTT. This gives the protein CSVGKAGGVADTQYF. The chain has TRBV29-1 and TRBJ2-3, with TRBD2 identical over 10 bases. Unmatched junction bases numbered 10, after V lost 6 bases and J lost 4 bases. Germline CDR1 reads SQVTM; CDR2 reads ANQGSEA. The CDR3 runs 15 residues.

The J gene is TRBJ2-3, the V gene TRBV9; D unresolved. CDR1 is SGDLS, CDR2 YYNGEE, per germline. This CDR3 spans 13 amino acids. V shed 4 bases and J shed 7 bases, with 13 bases lying between them. CDR3 protein: CASSLRDTNTQYF. The DNA for the CDR3 is TGTGCCAGCAGCTTGCGCGATACAAATACGCAGTATTTT.

CDR3 amino acids: CASSRGNEKLFF. DNA for the CDR3: TGTGCCAGCAGCCGTGGGAATGAAAAACTGTTTTTT. The V call is TRBV5-4, the J call TRBJ1-4; D is ambiguous. Germline loops: CDR1 SGHNT, CDR2 YYREEE (reference sequence). Deletions cut 4 bases from V and 5 bases from J, with 6 bases between. The CDR3 length is 12 residues.

The V call is TRBV6-1, the J call TRBJ1-1, with no clear D. Germline V gives CDR1 MNHNS, CDR2 SASEGT. The V end lost 7 bases, the J end lost 0 bases, and 6 bases lay between the germline ends. The CDR3 consists of 12 residues. CDR3 residues: CASNGLNTEAFF. CDR3 DNA: TGTGCCAGCAATGGGCTGAACACTGAAGCTTTCTTT.

The chain couples TRBV29-1 to TRBJ2-1; D might be TRBD2 (6 bases). V lost 4 bases and J 10 bases, leaving 20 bases between the germline ends. CDR1 is SQVTM and CDR2 is ANQGSEA in the germline V gene. This CDR3 spans 14 amino acids. The CDR3 DNA is TGCAGCGTTGCGCGGGGACCCTCATATCCGGAGCAGTTCTTC. Encoded protein: CSVARGPSYPEQFF.

In its sample, this clone was seen once. The chain combines TRBV5-4 with TRBJ2-7, with D tentatively TRBD1 (9 bases). Germline V CDR1 and CDR2: SGHNT, YYREEE (reference sequence). Trimming removed 7 bases at V and 5 bases at J, with 22 bases between. This CDR3 is 15 amino acids long. CDR3 bases: TGTGCCAGCTCACGGGGGGGACAGGGTCCCCACGAGCAGTACTTC. Translating gives CASSRGGQGPHEQYF.

The rearrangement joins TRBV10-3 to TRBJ1-2; a weak D match, TRBD1 (6 bases). The V and J ends lost 6 bases and 5 bases respectively, with 10 bases between them. CDR1 ENHRY and CDR2 SYGVKD come from the germline V gene. This CDR3 has 12 residues. The CDR3 region has the DNA TGTGCCATCAGCCCGGACAGATATGGCTACACCTTC. Amino acids: CAISPDRYGYTF.

Worth noting for this clone: Different DNA sequences within this sample yield the same CDR3. The chain carries TRBV7-9 and TRBJ2-7, with D possibly matching TRBD1 (5 bases). The length of the CDR3 is 13 residues. Looked up from germline, CDR1 is SEHNR and CDR2 is FQNEAQ (reference sequence). Trimming left V 0 bases short and J 4 bases short, with 7 bases between. The CDR3 region has the DNA TGTGCCAGCAGCTTAGCAGGGGCATACGAGCAGTACTTC. It yields the protein CASSLAGAYEQYF.

In this sample, this clone turned up once. V is TRBV30 and J is TRBJ2-7; D gene unclear. Per germline, CDR1 GTSNPN and CDR2 SVGIG (reference sequence). The CDR3 has 13 residues. Trimming took off 2 bases at V and 2 bases at J, with 10 bases between the two ends. CDR3 in amino acids: CAWSFALPYEQYF. CDR3 DNA: TGTGCCTGGAGTTTTGCTTTGCCCTACGAGCAGTACTTC.

The chain recombines TRBV20-1 with TRBJ2-1; 8 nucleotides line up with TRBD1. With 6 bases clipped from V and 10 bases from J, the junction kept 5 bases outside the gene matches. The V gene's germline CDR1 is DFQATT and CDR2 SNEGSKA (reference sequence). The CDR3 is made up of 11 amino acids. CDR3 DNA sequence: TGCAGTGCAGCCGGGACAGGAGAGCAGTTCTTC. It yields the protein CSAAGTGEQFF.

Notes on this clone: The junction and the germline gene differ at one end; a read error may be behind it. The rearrangement uses TRBV19 and TRBJ1-5, with 9 bases aligning to TRBD1. This CDR3 region has 17 residues. CDR1 and CDR2 from the germline V gene are LNHDA and SQIVND (reference sequence). CDR3 sequence reads: CASSIGWTGERNQPQHF. Here the CDR3 DNA reads TGTGCCAGTAGTATTGGGTGGACAGGGGAGCGCAACCAGCCCCAGCATTTT.

V is TRBV29-1 and J is TRBJ2-5; 9 nucleotides agree with TRBD1. The V gene end was trimmed by 8 bases and the J gene end by 2 bases; junction bases not matched to a gene: 12. CDR1 and CDR2 from the germline V gene are SQVTM and ANQGSEA. The CDR3 sequence is 15 residues long. CDR3 amino acids: CSWGRLGQGQETQYF. In nucleotides, the CDR3 is TGCAGCTGGGGGAGGTTAGGACAGGGGCAAGAGACCCAGTACTTC.

V gene TRBV7-2 combines with J gene TRBJ1-2; D remains ambiguous. This CDR3 has 14 residues. Germline CDR1 is SGHTA and CDR2 is FQGNSA. The V gene lost 5 bases and the J gene lost 3 bases, with 13 bases spanning the gap. CDR3 bases: TGTGCCAGCAGCCATGAGGGTACCCACTATGGCTACACCTTC. Its protein is CASSHEGTHYGYTF. Together with reference TRBV7-2 and TRBJ1-2, the CDR3 gives the full variable domain: GAGVSQSPSNKVTEKGKDVELRCDPISGHTALYWYRQSLGQGLEFLIYFQGNSAPDKSGLPSDRFSAERTGGSVSTLTIQRTQQEDSAVYLCASSHEGTHYGYTFGSGTRLTVV.

This clone was observed a single time. The CDR3 protein is CASSLQTYNEQFF. The CDR3 bases are TGTGCCAGCAGCCTACAGACCTACAATGAGCAGTTCTTC. The chain carries TRBV13 and TRBJ2-1; D remains ambiguous. The ends were cut back, 5 bases at V and 2 bases at J, with 7 bases in the middle. There are 13 residues in the CDR3. Germline loops: CDR1 PRHDT, CDR2 FYEKMQ (reference sequence).

This chain uses TRBV9 with TRBJ2-5; D is possibly TRBD1 or TRBD2 (5 bases each). V lost 3 bases and J 1 base, leaving 16 bases between the germline ends. The CDR3 is 16 residues long. The V gene's germline CDR1 is SGDLS and CDR2 YYNGEE. The CDR3 here is CASSAHAGTIQETQYF. In DNA, the CDR3 is TGTGCCAGCAGCGCGCACGCCGGGACCATCCAAGAGACCCAGTACTTC.

V gene TRBV6-5 combines with J gene TRBJ2-3; possibly TRBD2 for D (6 bases). In germline, CDR1 is MNHEY, CDR2 SVGAGI. CDR3 length: 15 amino acids. Trimming removed 6 bases from V and 9 bases from J, with 22 bases in between. The CDR3, as DNA: TGTGCCAGCAGCTTTGGGGGGAGTGCCTCAGGCACGCAGTATTTT. It encodes CASSFGGSASGTQYF.

The chain carries TRBV6-5 and TRBJ1-4; D not resolved. V lost 4 bases and J 5 bases, leaving 11 bases between the germline ends. Germline V gives CDR1 MNHEY, CDR2 SVGAGI. The CDR3 consists of 14 residues. The CDR3 sequence is CASSFWSTNEKLFF. The CDR3 DNA sequence: TGTGCCAGCAGTTTTTGGTCCACGAATGAAAAACTGTTTTTT.

This chain joins TRBV5-4 and TRBJ1-1; 7 bases match TRBD1. The V segment lost 9 bases and the J segment 4 bases; nucleotides outside the gene matches: 18. Per germline, CDR1 SGHNT and CDR2 YYREEE (reference sequence). The CDR3 totals 16 residues. The CDR3 DNA reads as TGTGCCACCAAAACCGGGACAGCGGTGGAGAGCACTGAAGCTTTCTTT. This codes for CATKTGTAVESTEAFF.

The chain links TRBV5-4 to TRBJ2-3; D may be TRBD1 (6 bases). V was pared by 4 bases and J by 2 bases, with 17 bases between. Germline V gene sequence: CDR1 SGHNT, CDR2 YYREEE (reference sequence). CDR3 length: 16 residues. The DNA of the CDR3 is TGTGCCAGCAGCCGTACAACAGGGTACAACACAGATACGCAGTATTTT. This translates into CASSRTTGYNTDTQYF.

V and J are TRBV28 and TRBJ1-4; TRBD1 aligns across 7 bases. The V gene's germline CDR1 is MDHEN and CDR2 SYDVKM. CDR3 length equals 15 residues. V lost 5 bases and J lost 7; bases outside the gene matches: 10. This chain's CDR3 is CASSLRQGRSEKLFF. In nucleotides, the CDR3 is TGTGCCAGCAGTCTGAGACAGGGAAGAAGTGAAAAACTGTTTTTT.

This chain joins TRBV28 and TRBJ2-1; 7 bases line up with TRBD2. This CDR3 is built from 15 residues. Germline values: CDR1 MDHEN, CDR2 SYDVKM. J was trimmed by 4 bases and V by 7 bases; bases with no gene match: 10. CDR3 amino acids: CASTGGRVRYNEQFF. CDR3 DNA sequence: TGTGCCAGCACTGGGGGGAGGGTCCGGTACAATGAGCAGTTCTTC.

This chain links TRBV5-6 with TRBJ1-5; D possibly corresponds to TRBD1 (6 bases). V lost 4 bases and J lost 6, with 14 bases in between. Germline V gives CDR1 SGHDT, CDR2 YYEEEE. This CDR3 spans 14 amino acids. The DNA for the CDR3 is TGTGCCAGCAGCCGTTTCACAGGGCCTCAGCCCCAGCATTTT. As protein: CASSRFTGPQPQHF.

J is TRBJ1-4 and V is TRBV11-2; D not certain. V was clipped by 5 bases and J by 3 bases, with 7 bases between them. From germline, CDR1 is SGHAT and CDR2 FQNNGV. The CDR3 spans 13 residues. DNA of the CDR3: TGTGCCAGCAGCCCCTCGTCTAATGAAAAACTGTTTTTT. Translating gives CASSPSSNEKLFF. Filled out from reference TRBV11-2 and TRBJ1-4, the complete variable domain reads EAGVAQSPRYKIIEKRQSVAFWCNPISGHATLYWYQQILGQGPKLLIQFQNNGVVDDSQLPKDRFSAERLKGVDSTLKIQPAKLEDSAVYLCASSPSSNEKLFFGSGTQLSVL.